Following are 23 T cell receptor beta chains from one sample sequenced in a study of cytomegalovirus exposure and HLA in healthy donors. This PCR relied on a set of 60 Vbeta primers and 13 Jbeta primers. The method was immunoSEQ multiplex PCR; TCRdb's version includes in-frame clones alone and lacks a portion of them. The table has 150,000 to 200,000 clones, 82% seen once. What was sequenced was PBMCs. Receptors were obtained from a woman between 50 and 59 years old in good health and CMV-seropositive.

The rearrangement joins TRBV6-6 to TRBJ2-5; D is possibly TRBD2 (6 bases). CDR3 length: 13 residues. V was clipped by 6 bases and J by 5 bases, with 13 bases between them. Germline V gene lookup returns CDR1 MNHNY and CDR2 SVGAGI (reference sequence). The CDR3 bases are TGTGCCAGCAGGCCCGGTGGGGGGGAGACCCAGTACTTC. Translated: CASRPGGGETQYF.

The rearrangement joins TRBV10-3 to TRBJ1-5; 8 positions agree with TRBD1. The CDR3 length is 14 residues. Looked up from germline, CDR1 is ENHRY and CDR2 is SYGVKD. Trimming at V came to 5 bases and at J to 3 bases, leaving 3 bases not matched to a gene. The CDR3 loop is CAISRDRSNQPQHF. CDR3 coding DNA: TGTGCCATCAGTAGGGACAGGTCCAATCAGCCCCAGCATTTT.

The chain employs TRBV28 and TRBJ2-2; TRBD2 aligns across 8 bases. Germline loops: CDR1 MDHEN, CDR2 SYDVKM. J lost 6 bases, V lost 7 bases, and 10 bases had no gene match. The CDR3 loop spans 15 amino acids. Here the CDR3 DNA reads TGTGCCAGCACTTTGGAGGGACTAGGGGCCGGGGAGCTGTTTTTT. Its translation: CASTLEGLGAGELFF. Drawing the rest from reference TRBV28 and TRBJ2-2, the complete variable domain is DVKVTQSSRYLVKRTGEKVFLECVQDMDHENMFWYRQDPGLGLRLIYFSYDVKMKEKGDIPEGYSVSREKKERFSLILESASTNQTSMYLCASTLEGLGAGELFFGEGSRLTVL.

This sequence joins TRBV4-1 and TRBJ2-3; 8 bases line up with TRBD2. Germline loops: CDR1 MGHRA, CDR2 YSYEKL. CDR3 length: 16 amino acids. Trimming took 1 base from V and 4 from J; bases not matched to a gene: 7. CDR3 region: CASSQAPGGSADTQYF. The CDR3 bases are TGCGCCAGCAGCCAAGCCCCGGGAGGGTCGGCAGATACGCAGTATTTT.

This clone was detected a few times. CDR3 nucleotide sequence: TGTGCCAGCACCACCCAGGGCGGGGATTCACCCCTCCACTTT. Its protein product is CASTTQGGDSPLHF. The J gene is TRBJ1-6, the V gene TRBV28, with a tentative D call TRBD1 (5 bases). The CDR3 is 14 amino acids. The V gene's germline CDR1 is MDHEN and CDR2 SYDVKM. Trimming pared 7 bases from V and 8 bases from J, leaving 15 bases between.

The rearrangement uses TRBV6-5 and TRBJ1-4, with 8 bases lining up with TRBD1. The germline V gene has CDR1 MNHEY and CDR2 SVGAGI. The CDR3 contains 15 residues. V lost 7 bases to trimming and J lost 3 bases; unmatched junction nucleotides: 7. The CDR3 sequence: CASTRQGAANEKLFF. DNA for the CDR3: TGTGCCAGCACCCGGCAGGGGGCAGCTAATGAAAAACTGTTTTTT.

The chain uses TRBV27 and TRBJ1-4, with D unclear. The CDR3 runs to 14 residues. Trimming took off 8 bases at V and 1 base at J, with 11 bases between the two ends. CDR1 MNHEY and CDR2 SMNVEV come from the germline V gene (reference sequence). The CDR3 protein is CASRGGETNEKLFF. As DNA, the CDR3 is TGTGCCAGCCGTGGAGGTGAAACTAATGAAAAACTGTTTTTT.

This sequence joins TRBV6-1 and TRBJ1-1; D is undetermined. Trimming removed 1 base from V and 4 bases from J, with 13 bases in between. This CDR3 is 15 amino acids long. Germline V CDR1 and CDR2: MNHNS, SASEGT. CDR3 sequence reads: CASSEGVLGGTEAFF. The CDR3 coding sequence is TGTGCCAGCAGTGAAGGGGTCCTTGGCGGCACTGAAGCTTTCTTT.

Only one count was recorded for this clone. This sequence joins TRBV10-3 and TRBJ2-7, with 14 bases lining up with TRBD2. V dropped 4 bases and J dropped 6; count of bases not matched to a gene: 5. Germline-derived CDR1 and CDR2 are ENHRY and SYGVKD. This CDR3 is built from 15 residues. This CDR3 is CAISGPGLAGAEQYF. The CDR3, as DNA: TGTGCCATCAGTGGCCCGGGACTAGCGGGAGCCGAGCAGTACTTC.

The chain has TRBV10-3 and TRBJ2-3; 9 bases map to TRBD2. CDR3 length: 16 amino acids. V shed 6 bases, J shed 2 bases, and the junction held 9 bases outside the gene matches. The germline CDR1 and CDR2 sequences are ENHRY and SYGVKD. The CDR3 nucleotides are TGTGCCATCAGAGGGGCCCTAGCGGGGCCCACAGATACGCAGTATTTT. It translates to CAIRGALAGPTDTQYF.

The V gene is TRBV6-1, the J gene TRBJ2-7; 8 nucleotides match TRBD2. This CDR3 is built from 14 residues. Germline V gene lookup returns CDR1 MNHNS and CDR2 SASEGT. V was pared by 7 bases and J by 1 base, with 6 bases of the junction left unmatched. In DNA, the CDR3 is TGTGCCAGCAAACCGGGACTAGGGTCCTACGAGCAGTACTTC. Its translation: CASKPGLGSYEQYF.

The rearrangement uses TRBV6-5 and TRBJ1-1, with D hard to call. The CDR3 runs 13 residues. Trimming stripped 2 bases from V and 6 bases from J, with 10 bases between. Germline loops: CDR1 MNHEY, CDR2 SVGAGI. The CDR3 is CASSYLSGAEAFF. CDR3 in DNA: TGTGCCAGCAGTTACCTGAGCGGGGCTGAAGCTTTCTTT.

This clone was detected a few times. The rearrangement uses TRBV28 and TRBJ2-5; tentatively, D is TRBD1 (6 bases). V was cut by 6 bases and J by 5 bases, with 13 bases left in between. CDR3 length equals 13 residues. Germline values: CDR1 MDHEN, CDR2 SYDVKM. As DNA, the CDR3 is TGTGCCAGCAGCCCGGGACACCGGGAGACCCAGTACTTC. Amino acid sequence: CASSPGHRETQYF.

Here the CDR3 reads CASREGYQETQYF. The CDR3 DNA reads TGTGCCAGCAGGGAGGGGTACCAAGAGACCCAGTACTTC. This sequence joins TRBV27 and TRBJ2-5, with D perhaps TRBD2 (6 bases). Trimming pared 6 bases from V and 0 bases from J, leaving 8 bases between. Looked up from germline, CDR1 is MNHEY and CDR2 is SMNVEV (reference sequence). The CDR3 has 13 amino acids.

The V call is TRBV11-1, the J call TRBJ2-4; 7 nucleotides align to TRBD2. The germline CDR1 and CDR2 sequences are SGHAT and FQDESV (reference sequence). This CDR3 is built from 15 residues. V shed 3 bases, J shed 5 bases, and the junction held 7 bases outside the gene matches. The CDR3 sequence is CASSFDPLAENIQYF. The CDR3 DNA reads TGTGCCAGCAGCTTCGACCCCCTAGCGGAAAACATTCAGTACTTC.

The chain has TRBV19 and TRBJ1-2; D might be TRBD1 (6 bases). Trimming took 7 bases from V and 3 from J, leaving 12 bases between them. Germline assignment: CDR1 LNHDA and CDR2 SQIVND (reference sequence). The CDR3 is 13 residues long. The CDR3 loop is CASKAGAYYGYTF. The DNA for the CDR3 is TGTGCCAGTAAAGCAGGGGCCTACTATGGCTACACCTTC. Combining the CDR3 with reference TRBV19 and TRBJ1-2 gives the whole variable domain DGGITQSPKYLFRKEGQNVTLSCEQNLNHDAMYWYRQDPGQGLRLIYYSQIVNDFQKGDIAEGYSVSREKKESFPLTVTSAQKNPTAFYLCASKAGAYYGYTFGSGTRLTVV.

This clone was counted only a few times. The chain links TRBV6-5 to TRBJ1-1; a weak D match, TRBD1 (6 bases). This CDR3 is built from 13 residues. From germline, CDR1 is MNHEY and CDR2 SVGAGI. Trimming took off 6 bases at V and 3 bases at J, with 11 bases between the two ends. The CDR3 nucleotides read TGTGCCAGCAGACCCGGACAGCACACTGAAGCTTTCTTT. This sequence encodes CASRPGQHTEAFF.

The chain carries TRBV7-9 and TRBJ1-4, with TRBD1 as a possible D gene (5 bases). CDR1 is SEHNR and CDR2 is FQNEAQ in the germline V gene (reference sequence). This CDR3 comprises 16 residues. Trimming took off 5 bases at V and 2 bases at J, with 15 bases between the two ends. This CDR3 reads CASSPKQGMTNEKLFF. The CDR3 DNA sequence: TGTGCCAGCAGCCCCAAGCAGGGTATGACTAATGAAAAACTGTTTTTT.

This clone came up once. The V and J genes are TRBV29-1 and TRBJ2-2, with D hard to call. Germline V lookup: CDR1 SQVTM, CDR2 ANQGSEA. Trimming took off 4 bases at V and 6 bases at J, with 12 bases between the two ends. The CDR3 runs to 13 residues. For the CDR3, the DNA is TGCAGCGTTGCCGTCCAACTTCCCGGGGAGCTGTTTTTT. Its translation: CSVAVQLPGELFF.

This clone was observed a single time. V usage is TRBV28 and J usage is TRBJ2-3; a possible D gene is TRBD2 (5 bases). The V gene lost 5 bases and the J gene lost 1 base, with 16 bases spanning the gap. Germline loops: CDR1 MDHEN, CDR2 SYDVKM. CDR3 length equals 16 residues. The CDR3 loop reads CASSPLRGVGTDTQYF. The CDR3 coding sequence is TGTGCCAGCAGTCCGTTACGGGGTGTGGGCACAGATACGCAGTATTTT. The whole variable domain, filled in from reference TRBV28 and TRBJ2-3, reads DVKVTQSSRYLVKRTGEKVFLECVQDMDHENMFWYRQDPGLGLRLIYFSYDVKMKEKGDIPEGYSVSREKKERFSLILESASTNQTSMYLCASSPLRGVGTDTQYFGPGTRLTVL.

The chain joins TRBV2 to TRBJ1-3, with D maybe TRBD1 (6 bases). The germline V and J ends were trimmed by 3 bases and 0 bases, with 15 bases remaining between them. The CDR3 covers 17 residues. The germline V gene has CDR1 SNHLY and CDR2 FYNNEI. CDR3 protein: CASSELPWTVSGNTIYF. CDR3 sequence (DNA): TGTGCCAGCAGTGAGCTCCCCTGGACAGTCTCTGGAAACACCATATATTTT.

The chain recombines TRBV19 with TRBJ1-6, with 10 nucleotides matching TRBD1. The germline gives CDR1 LNHDA, CDR2 SQIVND (reference sequence). The ends lost 5 bases at V and 9 bases at J; junction bases unmatched: 7. The CDR3 loop spans 15 amino acids. CDR3 region: CASSPGTGVSSPLHF. CDR3 in DNA: TGTGCCAGTAGTCCCGGGACAGGGGTAAGTTCACCCCTCCACTTT.

The chain joins TRBV19 to TRBJ2-1, with 13 bases fitting TRBD2. The V gene's germline CDR1 is LNHDA and CDR2 SQIVND (reference sequence). The CDR3 is 14 residues long. The V and J ends lost 10 bases and 6 bases, in that order; junction bases with no gene match: 6. CDR3 loop: CATRRLAGGNEQFF. CDR3 DNA: TGTGCCACCCGAAGACTAGCGGGAGGCAATGAGCAGTTCTTC.